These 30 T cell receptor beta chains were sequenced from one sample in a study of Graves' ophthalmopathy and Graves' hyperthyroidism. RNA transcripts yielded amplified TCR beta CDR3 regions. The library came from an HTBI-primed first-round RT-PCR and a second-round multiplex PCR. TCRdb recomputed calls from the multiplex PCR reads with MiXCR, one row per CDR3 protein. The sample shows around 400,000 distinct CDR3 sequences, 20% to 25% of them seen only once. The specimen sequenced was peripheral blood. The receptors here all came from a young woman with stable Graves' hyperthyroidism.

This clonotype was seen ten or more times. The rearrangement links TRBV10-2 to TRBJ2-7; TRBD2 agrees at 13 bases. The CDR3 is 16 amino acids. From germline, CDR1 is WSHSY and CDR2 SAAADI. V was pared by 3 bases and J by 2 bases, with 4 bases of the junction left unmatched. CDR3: CASSESLAGGAYEQYF. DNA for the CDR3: TGCGCCAGCAGTGAATCACTAGCGGGAGGGGCCTACGAGCAGTACTTC.

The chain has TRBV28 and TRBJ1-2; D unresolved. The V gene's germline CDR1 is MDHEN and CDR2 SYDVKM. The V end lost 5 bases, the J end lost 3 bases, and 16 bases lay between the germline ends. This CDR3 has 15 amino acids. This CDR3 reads CASSRTPGVYYGYTF. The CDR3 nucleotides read TGTGCCAGCAGTCGGACTCCGGGCGTATACTATGGCTACACCTTC.

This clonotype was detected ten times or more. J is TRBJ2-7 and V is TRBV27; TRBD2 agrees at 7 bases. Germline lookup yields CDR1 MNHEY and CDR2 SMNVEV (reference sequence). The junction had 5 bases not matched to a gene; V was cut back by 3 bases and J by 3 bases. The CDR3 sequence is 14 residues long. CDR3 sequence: CASSFLGGSYEQYF. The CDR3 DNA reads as TGTGCCAGCAGTTTCCTGGGCGGGAGCTACGAGCAGTACTTC.

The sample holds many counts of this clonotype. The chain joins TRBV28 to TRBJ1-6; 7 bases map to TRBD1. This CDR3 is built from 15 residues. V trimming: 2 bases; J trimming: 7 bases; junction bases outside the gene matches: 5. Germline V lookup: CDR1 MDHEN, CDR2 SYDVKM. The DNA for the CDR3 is TGTGCCAGCAGTTTAAACGCAGGGGGGAATTCACCCCTCCACTTT. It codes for CASSLNAGGNSPLHF.

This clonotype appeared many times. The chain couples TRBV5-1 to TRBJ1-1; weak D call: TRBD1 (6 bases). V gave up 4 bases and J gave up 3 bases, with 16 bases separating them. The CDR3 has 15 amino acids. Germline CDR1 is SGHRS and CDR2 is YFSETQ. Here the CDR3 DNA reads TGCGCCAGCAGCGGACCCGGGACATACGACACTGAAGCTTTCTTT. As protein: CASSGPGTYDTEAFF.

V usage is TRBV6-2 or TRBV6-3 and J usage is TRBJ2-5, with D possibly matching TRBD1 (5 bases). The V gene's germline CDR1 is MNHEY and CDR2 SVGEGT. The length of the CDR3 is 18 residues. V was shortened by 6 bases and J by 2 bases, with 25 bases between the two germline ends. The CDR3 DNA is TGTGCCAGCAGCCGCGACAGTAGACAGACCCTGTGGCAAGAGACCCAGTACTTC. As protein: CASSRDSRQTLWQETQYF.

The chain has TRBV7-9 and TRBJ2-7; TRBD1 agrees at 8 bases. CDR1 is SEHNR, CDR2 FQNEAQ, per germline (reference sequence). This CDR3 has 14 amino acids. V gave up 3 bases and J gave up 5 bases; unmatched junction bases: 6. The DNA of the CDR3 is TGTGCCAGCAGCTTCACGGACAGGGTCCACGAGCAGTACTTC. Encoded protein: CASSFTDRVHEQYF.

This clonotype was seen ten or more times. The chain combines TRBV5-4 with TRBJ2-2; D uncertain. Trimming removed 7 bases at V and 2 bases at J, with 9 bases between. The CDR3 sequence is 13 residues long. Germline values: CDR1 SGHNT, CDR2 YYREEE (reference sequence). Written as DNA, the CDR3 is TGTGCCAGCTTGGGTCCTAACACCGGGGAGCTGTTTTTT. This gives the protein CASLGPNTGELFF. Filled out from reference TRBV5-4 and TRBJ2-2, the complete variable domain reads ETGVTQSPTHLIKTRGQQVTLRCSSQSGHNTVSWYQQALGQGPQFIFQYYREEENGRGNFPPRFSGLQFPNYSSELNVNALELDDSALYLCASLGPNTGELFFGEGSRLTVL.

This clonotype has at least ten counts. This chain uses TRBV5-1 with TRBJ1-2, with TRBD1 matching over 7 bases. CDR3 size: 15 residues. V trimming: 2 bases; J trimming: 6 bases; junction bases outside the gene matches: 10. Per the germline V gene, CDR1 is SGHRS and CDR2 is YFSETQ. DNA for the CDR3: TGCGCCAGCAGCTTCTCGACAGGGAATGTCGATGGCTACACCTTC. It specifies CASSFSTGNVDGYTF.

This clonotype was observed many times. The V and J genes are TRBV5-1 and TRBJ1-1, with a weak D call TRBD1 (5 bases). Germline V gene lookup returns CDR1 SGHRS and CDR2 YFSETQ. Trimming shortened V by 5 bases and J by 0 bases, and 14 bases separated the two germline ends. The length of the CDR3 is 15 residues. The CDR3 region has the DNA TGCGCCAGCAGAGGGACGGCCGATTTGAACACTGAAGCTTTCTTT. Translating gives CASRGTADLNTEAFF.

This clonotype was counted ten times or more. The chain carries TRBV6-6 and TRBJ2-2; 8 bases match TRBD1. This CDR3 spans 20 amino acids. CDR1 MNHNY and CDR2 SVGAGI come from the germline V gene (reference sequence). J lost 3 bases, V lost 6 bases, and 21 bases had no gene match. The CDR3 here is CASRLGGTRPGQVYTGELFF. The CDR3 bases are TGTGCCAGCAGACTCGGAGGAACAAGACCGGGACAGGTCTACACCGGGGAGCTGTTTTTT.

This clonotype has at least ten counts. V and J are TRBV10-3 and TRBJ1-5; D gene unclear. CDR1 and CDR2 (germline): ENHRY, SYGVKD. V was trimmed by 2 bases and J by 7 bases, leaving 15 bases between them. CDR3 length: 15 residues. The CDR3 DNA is TGTGCCATCAGTGAGGGCCGGGGAGGTGGGCAGCCCCAGCATTTT. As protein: CAISEGRGGGQPQHF.

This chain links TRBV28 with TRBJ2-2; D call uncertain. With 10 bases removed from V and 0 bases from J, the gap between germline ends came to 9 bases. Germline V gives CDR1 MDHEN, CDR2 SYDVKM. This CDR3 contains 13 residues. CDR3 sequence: CATAIANTGELFF. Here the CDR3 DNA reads TGTGCCACCGCTATAGCGAACACCGGGGAGCTGTTTTTT. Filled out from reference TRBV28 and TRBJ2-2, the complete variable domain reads DVKVTQSSRYLVKRTGEKVFLECVQDMDHENMFWYRQDPGLGLRLIYFSYDVKMKEKGDIPEGYSVSREKKERFSLILESASTNQTSMYLCATAIANTGELFFGEGSRLTVL.

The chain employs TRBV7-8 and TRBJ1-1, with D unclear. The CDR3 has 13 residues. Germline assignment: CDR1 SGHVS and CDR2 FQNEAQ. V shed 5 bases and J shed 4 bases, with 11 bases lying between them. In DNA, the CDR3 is TGTGCCAGCAGCACCCAGGTAGCCACTGAAGCTTTCTTT. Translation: CASSTQVATEAFF.

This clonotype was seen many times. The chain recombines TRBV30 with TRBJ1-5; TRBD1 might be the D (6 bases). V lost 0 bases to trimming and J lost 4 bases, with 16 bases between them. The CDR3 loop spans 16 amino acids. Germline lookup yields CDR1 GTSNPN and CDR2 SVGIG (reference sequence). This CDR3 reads CAWSVGTRGGNQPQHF. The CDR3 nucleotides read TGTGCCTGGAGTGTCGGTACCAGGGGAGGGAATCAGCCCCAGCATTTT.

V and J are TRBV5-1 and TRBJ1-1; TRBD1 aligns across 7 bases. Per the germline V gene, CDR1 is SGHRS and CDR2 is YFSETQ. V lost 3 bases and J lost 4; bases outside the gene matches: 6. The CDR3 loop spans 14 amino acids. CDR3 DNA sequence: TGCGCCAGCAGCTCAAATGCAGGGGGCACTGAAGCTTTCTTT. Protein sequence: CASSSNAGGTEAFF.

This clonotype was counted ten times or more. CDR3 amino acids: CASSYSREGNSYEQYF. The CDR3 region has the DNA TGTGCCAGCAGTTACTCGCGGGAGGGGAACTCCTACGAGCAGTACTTC. The chain couples TRBV6-2 or TRBV6-3 to TRBJ2-7; 9 bases agree with TRBD2. V dropped 0 bases and J dropped 0; count of bases not matched to a gene: 3. CDR3 size: 16 residues. Germline V gene data show CDR1 as MNHEY and CDR2 as SVGEGT.

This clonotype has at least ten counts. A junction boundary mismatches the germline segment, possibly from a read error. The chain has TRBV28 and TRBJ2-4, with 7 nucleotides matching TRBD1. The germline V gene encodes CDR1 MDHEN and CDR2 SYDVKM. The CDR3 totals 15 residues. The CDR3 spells CASSLGAGTVNIKYF. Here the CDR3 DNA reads TGTGCCAGCAGTTTAGGAGCCGGGACAGTGAACATTAAGTACTTC.

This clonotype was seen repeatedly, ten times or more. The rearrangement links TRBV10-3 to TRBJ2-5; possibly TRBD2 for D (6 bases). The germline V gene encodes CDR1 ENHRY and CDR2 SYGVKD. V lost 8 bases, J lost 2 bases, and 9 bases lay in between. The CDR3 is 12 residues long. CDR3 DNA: TGTGCCATCGGGGACTTTCAAGAGACCCAGTACTTC. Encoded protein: CAIGDFQETQYF.

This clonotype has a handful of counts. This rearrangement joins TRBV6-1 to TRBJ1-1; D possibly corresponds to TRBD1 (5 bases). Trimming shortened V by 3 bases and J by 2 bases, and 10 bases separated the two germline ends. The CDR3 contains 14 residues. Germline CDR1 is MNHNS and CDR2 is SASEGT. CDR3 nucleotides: TGTGCCAGCAGTGACTTAGACAGCAACACTGAAGCTTTCTTT. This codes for CASSDLDSNTEAFF.

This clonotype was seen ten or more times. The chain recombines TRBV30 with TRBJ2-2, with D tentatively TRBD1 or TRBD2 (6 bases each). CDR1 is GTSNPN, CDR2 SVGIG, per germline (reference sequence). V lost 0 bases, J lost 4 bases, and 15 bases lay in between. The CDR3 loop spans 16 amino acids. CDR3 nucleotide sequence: TGTGCCTGGAGTGTACGGGGGCAGGGACCCACCGGGGAGCTGTTTTTT. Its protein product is CAWSVRGQGPTGELFF.

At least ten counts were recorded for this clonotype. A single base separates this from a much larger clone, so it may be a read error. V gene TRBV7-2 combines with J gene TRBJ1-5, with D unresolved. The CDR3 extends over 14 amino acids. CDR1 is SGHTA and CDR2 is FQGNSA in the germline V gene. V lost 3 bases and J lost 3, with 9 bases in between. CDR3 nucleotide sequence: TGTACCAGCAGCTTGGGCGGTTTCAATCAGCCCCAGCATTTT. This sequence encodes CTSSLGGFNQPQHF.

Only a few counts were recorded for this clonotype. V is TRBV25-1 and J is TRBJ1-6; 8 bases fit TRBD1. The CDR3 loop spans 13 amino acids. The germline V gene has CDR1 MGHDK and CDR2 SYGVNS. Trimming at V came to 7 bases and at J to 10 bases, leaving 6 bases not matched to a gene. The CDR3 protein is CASTTGGGSPLHF. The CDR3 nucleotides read TGTGCCAGCACTACAGGGGGAGGGTCACCCCTCCACTTT.

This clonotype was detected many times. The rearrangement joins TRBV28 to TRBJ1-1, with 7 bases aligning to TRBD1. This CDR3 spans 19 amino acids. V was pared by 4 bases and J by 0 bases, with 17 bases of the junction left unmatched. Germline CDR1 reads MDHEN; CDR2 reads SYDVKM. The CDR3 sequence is CASSSRMIAGTAMNTEAFF. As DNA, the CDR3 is TGTGCCAGCAGTTCCCGGATGATCGCCGGGACAGCCATGAACACTGAAGCTTTCTTT.

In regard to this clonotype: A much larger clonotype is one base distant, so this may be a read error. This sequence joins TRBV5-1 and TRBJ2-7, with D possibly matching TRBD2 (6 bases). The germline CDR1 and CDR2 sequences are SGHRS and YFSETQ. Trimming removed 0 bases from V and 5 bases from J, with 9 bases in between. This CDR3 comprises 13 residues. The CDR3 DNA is TGCGCCAGCAGCTTGGGACTAGACGACGAGCAGTACTTC. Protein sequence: CASSLGLDDEQYF.

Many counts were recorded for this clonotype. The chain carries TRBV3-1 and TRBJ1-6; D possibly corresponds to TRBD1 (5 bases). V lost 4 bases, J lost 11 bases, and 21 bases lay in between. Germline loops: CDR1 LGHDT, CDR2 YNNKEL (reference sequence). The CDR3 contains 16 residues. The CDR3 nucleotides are TGTGCCAGCAGCCTACAGGCTTGGAGTGTAGGTGCACCCCTCCACTTT. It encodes CASSLQAWSVGAPLHF.

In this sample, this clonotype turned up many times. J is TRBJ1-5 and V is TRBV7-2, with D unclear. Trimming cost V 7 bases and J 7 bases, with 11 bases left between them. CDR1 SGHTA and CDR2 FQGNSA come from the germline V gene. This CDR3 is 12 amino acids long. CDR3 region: CASTIPGQPQHF. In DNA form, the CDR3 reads TGTGCCAGCACCATCCCCGGGCAGCCCCAGCATTTT.

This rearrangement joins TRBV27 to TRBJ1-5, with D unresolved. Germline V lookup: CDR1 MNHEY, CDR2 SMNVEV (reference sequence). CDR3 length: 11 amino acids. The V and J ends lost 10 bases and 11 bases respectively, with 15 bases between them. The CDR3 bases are TGTGCCACCATTAGCAATCAAGCCCAGCATTTT. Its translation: CATISNQAQHF.

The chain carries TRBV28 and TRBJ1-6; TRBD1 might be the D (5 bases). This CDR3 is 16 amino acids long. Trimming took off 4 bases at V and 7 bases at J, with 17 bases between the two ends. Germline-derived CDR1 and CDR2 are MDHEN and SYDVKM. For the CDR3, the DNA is TGTGCCAGCAGTTACCTGGGGGTAAAGGCAAATTCACCCCTCCACTTT. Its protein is CASSYLGVKANSPLHF. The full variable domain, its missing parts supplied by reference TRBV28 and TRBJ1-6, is DVKVTQSSRYLVKRTGEKVFLECVQDMDHENMFWYRQDPGLGLRLIYFSYDVKMKEKGDIPEGYSVSREKKERFSLILESASTNQTSMYLCASSYLGVKANSPLHFGNGTRLTVT.

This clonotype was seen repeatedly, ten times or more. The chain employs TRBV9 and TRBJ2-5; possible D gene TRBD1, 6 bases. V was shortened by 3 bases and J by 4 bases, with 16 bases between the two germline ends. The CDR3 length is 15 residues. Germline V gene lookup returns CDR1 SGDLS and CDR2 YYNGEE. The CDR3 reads CASSGGSGVRETQYF. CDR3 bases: TGTGCCAGCAGCGGCGGCTCAGGGGTACGAGAGACCCAGTACTTC.